These T cell receptor beta chains were read from a single sample in a study of blood T cell repertoires in COVID-19. Assay: immunoSEQ multiplex PCR; the TCRdb copy retains only in-frame clones and omits some. This repertoire shows about 55,000 clones, 90% found once; its top ten account for 14%. Sequencing input: peripheral blood. These receptors were taken from a human donor with active COVID-19. The donor label of this sample is uncertain. The CDR3 runs from the conserved cysteine through the conserved F or W. A D gene is named only where the DNA matches it firmly. Clone sizes are given selectively: once, few, many, or a class where the clone is expanded.

J gene	clone size	D gene	V gene	CDR3 protein	CDR3 DNA
TRBJ1-1	-	-	TRBV5-4	CASSAGQKNTEAFF	TGTGCCAGCAGCGCCGGACAGAAGAACACTGAAGCTTTCTTT
TRBJ2-3	-	-	TRBV19	CASSTPGITDTQYF	TGTGCCAGTAGTACCCCGGGGATCACAGATACGCAGTATTTT
TRBJ1-3	-	TRBD1	TRBV27	CASSTGQGNGNTIYF	TGTGCCAGCAGCACGGGACAGGGCAATGGAAACACCATATATTTT
TRBJ1-2	-	TRBD1	TRBV6-2/TRBV6-3	CASSRVLGQASGGYTF	TGTGCCAGCAGTCGCGTCTTGGGACAGGCCTCGGGGGGCTACACCTTC
TRBJ2-2	-	-	TRBV5-8	CASSLSGVGAGELFF	TGTGCCAGCAGCTTATCGGGGGTCGGGGCCGGGGAGCTGTTTTTT
TRBJ1-4	-	TRBD1	TRBV7-9	CASSQGQGREKLFF	TGTGCCAGCAGCCAGGGACAGGGTCGTGAAAAACTGTTTTTT
TRBJ2-5	-	-	TRBV9	CASTTEGRGGQETQYF	TGTGCCAGCACGACCGAGGGCAGGGGAGGGCAAGAGACCCAGTACTTC
TRBJ1-3	few	TRBD1	TRBV7-9	CASSLRQGSSGNTIYF	TGTGCCAGCAGCCTCAGACAGGGCAGCTCTGGAAACACCATATATTTT
TRBJ1-4	-	TRBD1	TRBV5-1	CASSEQGAGGEKLFF	TGCGCCAGCAGCGAACAGGGGGCCGGGGGTGAAAAACTGTTTTTT
TRBJ2-2	-	-	TRBV6-5	CASSRGGAKTGELFF	TGTGCCAGCAGTCGAGGGGGGGCCAAGACCGGGGAGCTGTTTTTT